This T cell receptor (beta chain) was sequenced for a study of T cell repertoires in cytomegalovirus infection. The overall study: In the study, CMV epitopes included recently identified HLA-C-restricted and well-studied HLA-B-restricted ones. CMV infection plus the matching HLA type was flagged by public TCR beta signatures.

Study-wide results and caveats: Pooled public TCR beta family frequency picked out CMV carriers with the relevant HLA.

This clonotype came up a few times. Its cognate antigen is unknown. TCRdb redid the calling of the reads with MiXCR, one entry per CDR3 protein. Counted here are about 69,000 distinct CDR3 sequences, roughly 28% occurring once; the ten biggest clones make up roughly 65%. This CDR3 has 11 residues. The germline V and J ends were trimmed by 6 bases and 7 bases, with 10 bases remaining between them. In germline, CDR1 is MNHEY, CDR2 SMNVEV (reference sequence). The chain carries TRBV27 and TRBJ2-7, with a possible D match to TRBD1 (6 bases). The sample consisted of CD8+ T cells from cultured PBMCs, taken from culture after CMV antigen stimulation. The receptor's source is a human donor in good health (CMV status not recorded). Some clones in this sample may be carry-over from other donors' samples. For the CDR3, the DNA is TGTGCCAGCAGCCGGGACAATGAGCAGTACTTC. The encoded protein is CASSRDNEQYF.